This T cell receptor (beta chain) was captured in a study of technical replicates of blood from a few donors. Trimming left V 0 bases short and J 3 bases short, with 15 bases between. Looked up from germline, CDR1 is MNHEY and CDR2 is SVGAGI. The CDR3 runs 16 residues. Produced via immunoSEQ multiplex PCR; TCRdb's table is partial and in-frame only. The sample contains around 76,000 clones, about 89% of which appear only once. The gene calls are TRBV6-5 and TRBJ2-7, with D maybe TRBD1 (5 bases). The receptor was isolated from a human donor in good health. The sample consisted of T cells isolated from PBMCs. CDR3 sequence: CASSYSYTLGDYEQYF. Here the CDR3 DNA reads TGTGCCAGCAGTTACTCGTACACTCTAGGGGACTACGAGCAGTACTTC.